Shown below are 27 T cell receptor beta chains from a single sample sequenced in a study of T-cell memory formation after mild COVID-19. Using its own MiXCR run on the 5' RACE reads, TCRdb lists one record per CDR3 protein. This sample has tens of thousands of distinct CDR3 sequences, with 7.3% found just once. Sequenced input: PBMCs or a T cell subset sorted from them (not recorded which). The receptors were sampled from a man in his late teens or twenties who had mild COVID-19 (a few samples of this study predate the infection). Cell type and time point are not known.

The chain uses TRBV24-1 and TRBJ1-5; D possibly corresponds to TRBD1 (5 bases). CDR3 size: 15 residues. The V gene lost 10 bases and the J gene lost 4 bases, with 19 bases spanning the gap. Germline lookup yields CDR1 KGHDR and CDR2 SFDVKD. The chain's CDR3 is CATHAGQGPNQPQHF. For the CDR3, the DNA is TGTGCCACACATGCTGGGCAGGGACCAAATCAGCCCCAGCATTTT.

The chain couples TRBV18 to TRBJ2-1; no clear D gene. There are 15 residues in the CDR3. With 0 bases removed from V and 4 bases from J, the gap between germline ends came to 10 bases. Germline V gene data show CDR1 as KGHSH and CDR2 as LQKENI. CDR3 residues: CASSPPRPTYNEQFF. The CDR3 coding sequence is TGTGCCAGCTCACCACCTCGTCCTACGTACAATGAGCAGTTCTTC.

This clonotype was counted ten times or more. V gene TRBV24-1 combines with J gene TRBJ2-3; D not resolved. The CDR3 spans 14 residues. Per the germline V gene, CDR1 is KGHDR and CDR2 is SFDVKD. The V end lost 4 bases, the J end lost 0 bases, and 7 bases lay between the germline ends. For the CDR3, the DNA is TGTGCCACCAGTGACCCGGTTAGCACAGATACGCAGTATTTT. Translation gives CATSDPVSTDTQYF.

This clonotype was counted a few times. The chain is built from TRBV6-2 or TRBV6-3 and TRBJ2-7; D ambiguous. CDR1 is MNHEY, CDR2 SVGEGT, per germline. The CDR3 is 13 amino acids. Trimming pared 7 bases from V and 1 base from J, leaving 11 bases between. Here the CDR3 reads CASTRVGSYEQYV. CDR3 nucleotide sequence: TGTGCCAGCACCCGAGTGGGATCCTACGAGCAGTACGTC.

The chain recombines TRBV6-2 or TRBV6-3 with TRBJ1-6, with D tentatively TRBD1 (5 bases). The ends were cut back, 6 bases at V and 14 bases at J, with 17 bases in the middle. This CDR3 region has 13 residues. Germline V gene data show CDR1 as MNHEY and CDR2 as SVGEGT. CDR3 sequence: CASRPDMRLTLHF. CDR3 sequence (DNA): TGTGCCAGCAGACCGGACATGCGTCTGACCCTCCACTTT.

This clonotype was found many times. The CDR3 region is CASSPNGQAQETQYF. CDR3 nucleotides: TGTGCCAGCTCACCAAACGGGCAGGCTCAAGAGACCCAGTACTTC. This chain connects TRBV18 to TRBJ2-5; D call uncertain. Germline values: CDR1 KGHSH, CDR2 LQKENI. Trimming took 2 bases from V and 2 from J, leaving 12 bases between them. The CDR3 runs to 15 residues.

This chain links TRBV5-6 with TRBJ2-6; TRBD1 aligns across 9 bases. V lost 3 bases to trimming and J lost 0 bases; unmatched junction nucleotides: 7. CDR3 length equals 18 residues. Germline V lookup: CDR1 SGHDT, CDR2 YYEEEE. Here the CDR3 DNA reads TGTGCCAGCAGCTCGTTGGGACAGGGTTTCTCTGGGGCCAACGTCCTGACTTTC. This gives the protein CASSSLGQGFSGANVLTF.

The chain combines TRBV3-1 with TRBJ1-6, with unresolved D. CDR1 is LGHDT, CDR2 YNNKEL, per germline (reference sequence). The CDR3 sequence is 17 residues long. V was pared by 1 base and J by 6 bases, with 16 bases between. The CDR3, as DNA: TGTGCCAGCAGCCAAGCCCCCCCTGGGCGCGGTAATTCACCCCTCCACTTT. Translation gives CASSQAPPGRGNSPLHF.

This clonotype was picked up a small number of times. This chain links TRBV5-6 with TRBJ2-5; D call uncertain. V lost 1 base to trimming and J lost 2 bases, with 18 bases between them. Germline V gene data show CDR1 as SGHDT and CDR2 as YYEEEE. This CDR3 has 17 residues. The CDR3 reads CASSLLKGTPRQETQYF. The CDR3 bases are TGTGCCAGCAGCTTGTTAAAGGGCACCCCACGGCAAGAGACCCAGTACTTC.

This clonotype turned up a few times. The rearrangement links TRBV6-5 to TRBJ1-1, with D perhaps matching TRBD1 (5 bases). Trimming left V 8 bases short and J 6 bases short, with 10 bases between. This CDR3 is built from 11 residues. Germline loops: CDR1 MNHEY, CDR2 SVGAGI. The CDR3 DNA follows: TGTGCCAGCGGATGGGGGGCTGAAGCTTTCTTT. It specifies CASGWGAEAFF.

V usage is TRBV7-2 and J usage is TRBJ2-5; TRBD1 might be the D (5 bases). Trimming took off 5 bases at V and 3 bases at J, with 10 bases between the two ends. Per germline, CDR1 SGHTA and CDR2 FQGNSA. The CDR3 totals 13 residues. The CDR3 DNA reads TGTGCCAGCAGCGGGGCCAAAAAAGAGACCCAGTACTTC. Its protein product is CASSGAKKETQYF.

This clonotype was recorded a few times. V is TRBV6-2 or TRBV6-3 and J is TRBJ2-1; D not resolved. CDR3 length equals 13 residues. Germline V CDR1 and CDR2: MNHEY, SVGEGT. V shed 7 bases and J shed 8 bases, with 15 bases lying between them. The CDR3 coding sequence is TGTGCCAGCAATGCTCCAGGCCTGGATGAGCAGTTCTTC. Protein product: CASNAPGLDEQFF.

The rearrangement joins TRBV5-5 to TRBJ1-3; D gene unclear. Trimming took off 1 base at V and 0 bases at J, with 8 bases between the two ends. This CDR3 comprises 15 residues. In germline, CDR1 is SGHKS, CDR2 YYEKEE (reference sequence). CDR3 region: CASSLLSSSGNTIYF. As DNA, the CDR3 is TGTGCCAGCAGCTTGCTAAGTAGCTCTGGAAACACCATATATTTT.

This clonotype was picked up many times. DNA of the CDR3: TGCGCCAGCAGCCCTGAATCCCCCGCCTACAATGAGCAGTTCTTC. This codes for CASSPESPAYNEQFF. The chain links TRBV5-1 to TRBJ2-1; D is undetermined. Germline V gives CDR1 SGHRS, CDR2 YFSETQ. Trimming pared 4 bases from V and 2 bases from J, leaving 13 bases between. The CDR3 runs 15 residues.

This clonotype turned up a few times. This chain joins TRBV7-2 and TRBJ2-7, with TRBD2 matching 10 bases. The germline V gene encodes CDR1 SGHTA and CDR2 FQGNSA. V was clipped by 6 bases and J by 3 bases; unmatched bases: 8. This CDR3 is 15 amino acids long. The CDR3 nucleotides read TGTGCCAGCAGTTCCCTAGCGGGGGACGGCTACGAGCAGTACTTC. It codes for CASSSLAGDGYEQYF.

The chain links TRBV18 to TRBJ2-1; 8 bases match TRBD1. This CDR3 region has 15 residues. The J segment lost 0 bases and the V segment lost 5 bases, leaving 3 bases of the junction unmatched. CDR1 and CDR2 (germline): KGHSH, LQKENI. In nucleotides, the CDR3 is TGTGCCAGCTCAGACGGGACAGGCTCCTACAATGAGCAGTTCTTC. Encoded protein: CASSDGTGSYNEQFF.

This clonotype was picked up a small number of times. The chain links TRBV7-8 to TRBJ1-3; D gene uncertain. The ends were cut back, 1 base at V and 0 bases at J, with 16 bases in the middle. Per germline, CDR1 SGHVS and CDR2 FQNEAQ. The CDR3 runs 18 residues. The CDR3: CASSLGADRRHSGNTIYF. The CDR3 nucleotides are TGTGCCAGCAGCTTAGGGGCCGACCGTCGACACTCTGGAAACACCATATATTTT.

This clonotype was found a few times. The V call is TRBV6-2 or TRBV6-3, the J call TRBJ2-3; 10 bases agree with TRBD2. J lost 5 bases, V lost 5 bases, and 7 bases had no gene match. Germline lookup yields CDR1 MNHEY and CDR2 SVGEGT. The CDR3 loop spans 15 amino acids. CDR3 in DNA: TGTGCCAGCAGTACCCTAGCGGGGGTAGAAGATACGCAGTATTTT. It specifies CASSTLAGVEDTQYF.

This chain uses TRBV7-2 with TRBJ2-1; 9 bases line up with TRBD2. The germline V gene encodes CDR1 SGHTA and CDR2 FQGNSA. This CDR3 is built from 15 residues. With 1 base clipped from V and 7 bases from J, the junction kept 5 bases outside the gene matches. Here the CDR3 reads CASSLVAGGPNEQFF. In DNA form, the CDR3 reads TGTGCCAGCAGCTTAGTCGCGGGGGGGCCTAATGAGCAGTTCTTC. Full variable domain (missing parts from reference TRBV7-2 and TRBJ2-1): GAGVSQSPSNKVTEKGKDVELRCDPISGHTALYWYRQSLGQGLEFLIYFQGNSAPDKSGLPSDRFSAERTGGSVSTLTIQRTQQEDSAVYLCASSLVAGGPNEQFFGPGTRLTVL.

This clonotype has just a few counts. V and J are TRBV11-1 and TRBJ2-3; D gene unclear. CDR3 size: 14 residues. Germline CDR1 and CDR2: SGHAT and FQDESV (reference sequence). Trimming took off 2 bases at V and 2 bases at J, with 8 bases between the two ends. CDR3 DNA sequence: TGTGCCAGCAGCTTAAACGGATACACAGATACGCAGTATTTT. Translation: CASSLNGYTDTQYF.

The rearrangement links TRBV5-6 to TRBJ2-7; no clear D. This CDR3 is built from 12 residues. Germline-derived CDR1 and CDR2 are SGHDT and YYEEEE. Trimming took off 1 base at V and 3 bases at J, with 5 bases between the two ends. The CDR3 DNA sequence: TGTGCCAGCAGCTTGACAGACTACGAGCAGTACTTC. Translated, it gives CASSLTDYEQYF.

The chain employs TRBV3-1 and TRBJ2-3, with D hard to call. The CDR3 is made up of 13 amino acids. Trimming pared 0 bases from V and 9 bases from J, leaving 10 bases between. CDR1 and CDR2 (germline): LGHDT, YNNKEL (reference sequence). DNA for the CDR3: TGTGCCAGCAGCCAAGAGCCCCCGCAAACGCAGTATTTT. Translation gives CASSQEPPQTQYF.

V is TRBV6-6 and J is TRBJ2-4, with D unclear. The V end lost 6 bases, the J end lost 0 bases, and 3 bases lay between the germline ends. Germline V gives CDR1 MNHNY, CDR2 SVGAGI (reference sequence). There are 12 residues in the CDR3. The CDR3 spells CASSLAKNIQYF. The CDR3 DNA sequence: TGTGCCAGCAGCCTAGCCAAAAACATTCAGTACTTC.

This rearrangement joins TRBV5-1 to TRBJ1-6, with D unresolved. The V end was cut by 4 bases, the J end by 14 bases, with 16 bases between. The length of the CDR3 is 13 residues. Germline V CDR1 and CDR2: SGHRS, YFSETQ. For the CDR3, the DNA is TGCGCCAGCAGCGTGGACCTCATCGGGTCCCTCCACTTT. Translated, it gives CASSVDLIGSLHF.

This clonotype was detected ten times or more. V is TRBV7-9 and J is TRBJ2-1; maybe TRBD1 (5 bases). The germline V gene has CDR1 SEHNR and CDR2 FQNEAQ (reference sequence). V was shortened by 2 bases and J by 4 bases, with 12 bases between the two germline ends. The CDR3 runs 15 residues. CDR3 nucleotide sequence: TGTGCCAGCAGCTTAAGGGGCACGTTGTACAATGAGCAGTTCTTC. This gives the protein CASSLRGTLYNEQFF.

This chain links TRBV7-2 with TRBJ1-2, with D unresolved. The CDR3 spans 13 residues. Germline-derived CDR1 and CDR2 are SGHTA and FQGNSA. Trimming removed 1 base from V and 0 bases from J, with 3 bases in between. This chain's CDR3 is CASSLDTNYGYTF. The DNA of the CDR3 is TGTGCCAGCAGCTTAGACACTAACTATGGCTACACCTTC.

This clonotype was counted between two and nine times. The chain uses TRBV27 and TRBJ2-7; D not resolved. CDR1 is MNHEY, CDR2 SMNVEV, per germline (reference sequence). With 9 bases removed from V and 2 bases from J, the gap between germline ends came to 14 bases. The CDR3 extends over 13 amino acids. The CDR3, as DNA: TGTGCCAGTCAAGCAGCAAACACCTACGAGCAGTACTTC. Protein: CASQAANTYEQYF.